These 9 T cell receptor beta chains were all obtained from the same sample, sequenced in a study of CD8 T cells in Susac syndrome. Reverse transcription of about 0.5 to 1 ug RNA was carried out with random hexamers. TCRdb reprocessed the immunoSEQ multiplex PCR reads via MiXCR and lists one record per CDR3 protein. The sample has about 80,000 distinct CDR3 sequences, about 96% seen once; the top ten hold 0.41%. Sequenced input: CD8+ T cells from PBMCs. These receptors originate from a human donor with Susac syndrome.

CDR3 DNA: TGTGCCAGCAGCGGCCCGGGACAGTACCCGAACACCGGGGAGCTGTTTTTT. It encodes CASSGPGQYPNTGELFF. V gene TRBV9 combines with J gene TRBJ2-2, with 7 positions matching TRBD1. The CDR3 contains 17 residues. The junction had 8 bases not matched to a gene; V was cut back by 3 bases and J by 0 bases. The germline V gene encodes CDR1 SGDLS and CDR2 YYNGEE. Variable domain in full (rest from reference TRBV9 and TRBJ2-2): DSGVTQTPKHLITATGQRVTLRCSPRSGDLSVYWYQQSLDQGLQFLIQYYNGEERAKGNILERFSAQQFPDLHSELNLSSLELGDSALYFCASSGPGQYPNTGELFFGEGSRLTVL.

The genes are TRBV5-1 and TRBJ1-2, with D perhaps matching TRBD1 (6 bases). Per the germline V gene, CDR1 is SGHRS and CDR2 is YFSETQ. With 3 bases removed from V and 3 bases from J, the gap between germline ends came to 12 bases. The CDR3 runs to 14 residues. DNA of the CDR3: TGCGCCAGCAGCTCCTCAGGGGCGGACTATGGCTACACCTTC. This sequence encodes CASSSSGADYGYTF.

V and J are TRBV7-2 and TRBJ2-5, with D maybe TRBD1 (7 bases). The CDR3 has 15 amino acids. Between the trimmed V and J ends, which lost 4 bases and 5 bases, there was a span of 17 bases. CDR1 SGHTA and CDR2 FQGNSA come from the germline V gene. The CDR3 nucleotides are TGTGCCAGCAGCTCGGGACAGCGTGCGGGGGAGACCCAGTACTTC. Protein product: CASSSGQRAGETQYF.

The chain combines TRBV29-1 with TRBJ2-1, with 7 bases identical to TRBD2. Trimming at V came to 1 base and at J to 3 bases, leaving 6 bases not matched to a gene. In germline, CDR1 is SQVTM, CDR2 ANQGSEA. CDR3 length: 15 residues. The CDR3 DNA is TGCAGCGTTGAAGGATTGCGGGAGATCTACAATGAGCAGTTCTTC. This translates into CSVEGLREIYNEQFF.

This clonotype was recorded once. The chain couples TRBV28 to TRBJ2-7, with TRBD2 identical over 7 bases. This CDR3 region has 14 residues. Germline loops: CDR1 MDHEN, CDR2 SYDVKM. V trimming: 5 bases; J trimming: 0 bases; junction bases outside the gene matches: 4. The CDR3, as DNA: TGTGCCAGCAGTCCTAGCGGCAGCTCCTACGAGCAGTACTTC. Translated: CASSPSGSSYEQYF.

This chain links TRBV5-6 with TRBJ2-7, with unresolved D. The germline V gene encodes CDR1 SGHDT and CDR2 YYEEEE. Trimming left V 0 bases short and J 10 bases short, with 8 bases between. CDR3 size: 11 residues. CDR3 in amino acids: CASSLGSLQYF. The CDR3 region has the DNA TGTGCCAGCAGCTTGGGTTCACTCCAGTACTTC. The full variable domain, completed using reference TRBV5-6 and TRBJ2-7, is DAGVTQSPTHLIKTRGQQVTLRCSPKSGHDTVSWYQQALGQGPQFIFQYYEEEERQRGNFPDRFSGHQFPNYSSELNVNALLLGDSALYLCASSLGSLQYFGPGTRLTVT.

The gene calls are TRBV20-1 and TRBJ2-5; D is undetermined. V was pared by 1 base and J by 1 base, with 7 bases between. Germline CDR1 reads DFQATT; CDR2 reads SNEGSKA (reference sequence). The CDR3 is made up of 13 amino acids. The CDR3 DNA reads as TGCAGTGCTAGAGTGCGCAGCCAAGAGACCCAGTACTTC. This gives the protein CSARVRSQETQYF.

The chain couples TRBV15 to TRBJ1-2; 7 bases fit TRBD1. The CDR3 runs 15 residues. Germline loops: CDR1 LNHNV, CDR2 YYDKDF (reference sequence). V shed 1 base, J shed 3 bases, and the junction held 5 bases outside the gene matches. The CDR3 bases are TGTGCCACCAGCAGAGGGAGGGACAGCTACTATGGCTACACCTTC. Its translation: CATSRGRDSYYGYTF.

The chain combines TRBV15 with TRBJ2-2, with 8 bases identical to TRBD1. Germline CDR1 and CDR2: LNHNV and YYDKDF (reference sequence). J lost 2 bases, V lost 7 bases, and 3 bases had no gene match. The CDR3 sequence is 14 residues long. The CDR3 sequence is CATTGQENTGELFF. As DNA, the CDR3 is TGTGCCACCACGGGACAGGAAAACACCGGGGAGCTGTTTTTT.